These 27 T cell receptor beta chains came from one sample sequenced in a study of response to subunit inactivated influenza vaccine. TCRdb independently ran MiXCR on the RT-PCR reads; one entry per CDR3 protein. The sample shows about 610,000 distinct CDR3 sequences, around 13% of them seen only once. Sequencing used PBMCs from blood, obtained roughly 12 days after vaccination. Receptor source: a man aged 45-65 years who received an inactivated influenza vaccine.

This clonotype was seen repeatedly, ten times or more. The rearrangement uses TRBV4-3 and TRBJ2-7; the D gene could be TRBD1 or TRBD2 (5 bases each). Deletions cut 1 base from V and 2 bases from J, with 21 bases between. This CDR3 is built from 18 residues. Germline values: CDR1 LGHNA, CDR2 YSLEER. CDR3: CASSQVKGAKGRTYEQYF. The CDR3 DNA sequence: TGCGCCAGCAGCCAAGTAAAGGGAGCAAAGGGGAGAACCTACGAGCAGTACTTC.

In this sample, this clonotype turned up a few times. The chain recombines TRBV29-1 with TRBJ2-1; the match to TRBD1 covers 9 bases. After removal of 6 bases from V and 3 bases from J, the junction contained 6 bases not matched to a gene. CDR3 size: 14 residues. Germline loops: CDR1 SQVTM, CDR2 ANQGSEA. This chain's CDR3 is CSVGRDRVYNEQFF. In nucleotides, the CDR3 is TGCAGCGTCGGCCGGGACAGGGTCTACAATGAGCAGTTCTTC.

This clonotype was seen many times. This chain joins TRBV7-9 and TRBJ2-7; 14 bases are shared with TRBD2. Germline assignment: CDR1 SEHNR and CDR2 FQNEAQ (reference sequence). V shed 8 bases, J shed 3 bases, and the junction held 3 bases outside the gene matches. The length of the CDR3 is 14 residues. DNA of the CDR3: TGTGCCAGCGGGGGGACTAGCGGGGGCTACGAGCAGTACTTC. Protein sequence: CASGGTSGGYEQYF.

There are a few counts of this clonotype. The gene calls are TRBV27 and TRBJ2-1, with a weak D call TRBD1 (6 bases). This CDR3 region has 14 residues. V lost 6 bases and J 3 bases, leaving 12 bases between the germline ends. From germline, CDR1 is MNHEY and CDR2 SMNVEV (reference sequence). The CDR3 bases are TGTGCCAGCAGGAAACAGGGTAACTACAATGAGCAGTTCTTC. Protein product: CASRKQGNYNEQFF.

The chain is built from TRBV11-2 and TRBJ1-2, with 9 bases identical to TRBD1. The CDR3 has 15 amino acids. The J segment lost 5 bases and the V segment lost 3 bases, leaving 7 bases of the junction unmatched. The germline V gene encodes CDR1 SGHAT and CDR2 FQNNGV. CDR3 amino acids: CASSFGQGIIYGYTF. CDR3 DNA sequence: TGTGCCAGCAGCTTTGGACAGGGGATAATTTATGGCTACACCTTC.

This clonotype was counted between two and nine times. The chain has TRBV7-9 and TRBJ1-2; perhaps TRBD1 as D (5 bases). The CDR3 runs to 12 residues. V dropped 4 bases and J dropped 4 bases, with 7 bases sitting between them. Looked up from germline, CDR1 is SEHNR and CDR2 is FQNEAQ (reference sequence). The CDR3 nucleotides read TGTGCCAGCAGCTACGACAGCTATGGCTACACCTTC. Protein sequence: CASSYDSYGYTF.

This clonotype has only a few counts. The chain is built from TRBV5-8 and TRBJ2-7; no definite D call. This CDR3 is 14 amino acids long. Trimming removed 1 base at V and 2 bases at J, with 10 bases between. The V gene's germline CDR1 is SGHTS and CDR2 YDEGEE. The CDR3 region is CASSLYRETYEQYF. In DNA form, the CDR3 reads TGTGCCAGCAGCTTGTATAGAGAGACCTACGAGCAGTACTTC.

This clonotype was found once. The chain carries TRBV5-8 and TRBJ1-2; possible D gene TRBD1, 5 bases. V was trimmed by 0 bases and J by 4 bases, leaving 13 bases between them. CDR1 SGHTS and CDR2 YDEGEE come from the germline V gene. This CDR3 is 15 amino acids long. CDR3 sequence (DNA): TGTGCCAGCAGCTTGGCCACGAGAGGGACCTATGGCTACACCTTC. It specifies CASSLATRGTYGYTF.

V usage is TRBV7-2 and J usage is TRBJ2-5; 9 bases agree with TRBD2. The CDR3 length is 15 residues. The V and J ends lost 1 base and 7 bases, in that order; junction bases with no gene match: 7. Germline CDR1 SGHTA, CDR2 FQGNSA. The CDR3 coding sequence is TGTGCCAGCAGCTTAGGCCTAGCGGGACGGGCGACCCAGTACTTC. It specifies CASSLGLAGRATQYF.

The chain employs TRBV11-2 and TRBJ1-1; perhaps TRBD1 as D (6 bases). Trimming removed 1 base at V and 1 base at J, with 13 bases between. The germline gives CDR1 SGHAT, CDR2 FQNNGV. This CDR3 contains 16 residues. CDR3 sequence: CASSLVLGGWNTEAFF. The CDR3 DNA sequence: TGTGCCAGCAGCTTAGTCCTAGGGGGTTGGAACACTGAAGCTTTCTTT.

This CDR3 reads CASSRQRVGTDTQYF. Here the CDR3 DNA reads TGTGCCAGCAGCCGACAGCGGGTTGGTACAGATACGCAGTATTTT. V is TRBV11-1 and J is TRBJ2-3; D might be TRBD2 (6 bases). Germline V gene lookup returns CDR1 SGHAT and CDR2 FQDESV (reference sequence). This CDR3 contains 15 residues. V dropped 5 bases and J dropped 3 bases, with 15 bases sitting between them. The full variable domain, completed using reference TRBV11-1 and TRBJ2-3, is EAEVAQSPRYKITEKSQAVAFWCDPISGHATLYWYRQILGQGPELLVQFQDESVVDDSQLPKDRFSAERLKGVDSTLKIQPAELGDSAMYLCASSRQRVGTDTQYFGPGTRLTVL.

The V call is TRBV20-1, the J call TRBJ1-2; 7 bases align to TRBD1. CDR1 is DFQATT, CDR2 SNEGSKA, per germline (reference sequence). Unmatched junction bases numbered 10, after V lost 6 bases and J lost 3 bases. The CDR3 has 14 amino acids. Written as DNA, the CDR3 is TGCAGTGCCCCTGCGACAGGGTTTGACTATGGCTACACCTTC. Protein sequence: CSAPATGFDYGYTF.

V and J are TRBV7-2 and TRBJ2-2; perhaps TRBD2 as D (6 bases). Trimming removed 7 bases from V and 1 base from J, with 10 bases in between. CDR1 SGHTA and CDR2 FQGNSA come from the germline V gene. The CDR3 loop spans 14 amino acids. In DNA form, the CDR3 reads TGTGCCAGCACGGGACTTATGAACACCGGGGAGCTGTTTTTT. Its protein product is CASTGLMNTGELFF.

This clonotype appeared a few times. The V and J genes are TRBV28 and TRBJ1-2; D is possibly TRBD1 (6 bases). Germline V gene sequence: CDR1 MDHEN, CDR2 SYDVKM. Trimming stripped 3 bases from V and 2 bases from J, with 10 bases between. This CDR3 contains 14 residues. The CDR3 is CASSFVGGNYGYTF. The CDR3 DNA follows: TGTGCCAGCAGTTTTGTGGGGGGCAACTATGGCTACACCTTC.

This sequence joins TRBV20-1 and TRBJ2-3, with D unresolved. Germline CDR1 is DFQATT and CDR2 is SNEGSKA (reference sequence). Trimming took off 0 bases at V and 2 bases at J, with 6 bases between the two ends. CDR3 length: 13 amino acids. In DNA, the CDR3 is TGCAGTGCTAGAGATCGGTTCACAGATACGCAGTATTTT. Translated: CSARDRFTDTQYF.

Written as DNA, the CDR3 is TGTGCCAGCAGCCGGAGACTAGCGGGAGACCTCACAGATACGCAGTATTTT. Amino acids: CASSRRLAGDLTDTQYF. The V and J genes are TRBV7-3 and TRBJ2-3, with 12 bases fitting TRBD2. The length of the CDR3 is 17 residues. Germline V gene data show CDR1 as SGHTA and CDR2 as FQGTGA. Trimming took 5 bases from V and 2 from J; bases not matched to a gene: 8.

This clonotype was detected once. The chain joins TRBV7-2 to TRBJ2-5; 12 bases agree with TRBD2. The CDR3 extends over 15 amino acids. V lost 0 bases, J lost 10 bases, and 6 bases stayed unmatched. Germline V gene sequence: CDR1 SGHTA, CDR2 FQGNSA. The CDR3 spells CASSLAHLAGGGQYF. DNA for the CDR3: TGTGCCAGCAGCTTAGCTCATCTAGCGGGAGGGGGCCAGTACTTC. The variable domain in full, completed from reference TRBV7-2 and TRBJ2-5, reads GAGVSQSPSNKVTEKGKDVELRCDPISGHTALYWYRQSLGQGLEFLIYFQGNSAPDKSGLPSDRFSAERTGGSVSTLTIQRTQQEDSAVYLCASSLAHLAGGGQYFGPGTRLLVL.

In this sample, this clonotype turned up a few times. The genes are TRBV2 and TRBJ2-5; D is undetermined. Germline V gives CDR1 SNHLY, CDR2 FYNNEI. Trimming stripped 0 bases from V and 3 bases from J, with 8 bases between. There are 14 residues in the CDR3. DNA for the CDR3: TGTGCCAGCAGTGAAGCGCTCCTAGAAGAGACCCAGTACTTC. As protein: CASSEALLEETQYF.

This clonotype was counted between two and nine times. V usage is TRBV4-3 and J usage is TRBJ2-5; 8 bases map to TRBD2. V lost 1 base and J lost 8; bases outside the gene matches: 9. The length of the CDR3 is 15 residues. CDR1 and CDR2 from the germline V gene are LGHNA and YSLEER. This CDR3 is CASSQGGGTGDTQYF. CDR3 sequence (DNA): TGCGCCAGCAGCCAAGGCGGGGGGACCGGTGATACCCAGTACTTC.

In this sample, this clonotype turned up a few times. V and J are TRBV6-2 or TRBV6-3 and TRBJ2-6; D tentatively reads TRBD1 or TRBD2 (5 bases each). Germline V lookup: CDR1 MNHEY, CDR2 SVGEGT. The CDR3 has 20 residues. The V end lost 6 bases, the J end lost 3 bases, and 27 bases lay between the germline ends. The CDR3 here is CASSPRLGSGLVVGANVLTF. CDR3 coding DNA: TGTGCCAGCAGCCCCAGACTGGGATCGGGGCTTGTTGTTGGGGCCAACGTCCTGACTTTC.

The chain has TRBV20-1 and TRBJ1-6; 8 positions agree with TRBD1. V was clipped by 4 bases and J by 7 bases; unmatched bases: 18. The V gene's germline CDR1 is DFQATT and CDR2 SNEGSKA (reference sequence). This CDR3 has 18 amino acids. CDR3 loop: CSATTERTGNGLNSPLHF. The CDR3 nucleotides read TGCAGTGCTACCACAGAGAGGACAGGGAACGGCTTGAATTCACCCCTCCACTTT.

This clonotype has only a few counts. Here the CDR3 reads CASSVSVRDTGELFF. The CDR3 DNA is TGCGCCAGCAGCGTCTCAGTAAGGGACACCGGGGAGCTGTTTTTT. V and J are TRBV5-1 and TRBJ2-2, with unresolved D. CDR1 SGHRS and CDR2 YFSETQ come from the germline V gene. V dropped 4 bases and J dropped 3 bases, with 13 bases sitting between them. This CDR3 is built from 15 residues. Variable domain in full (rest from reference TRBV5-1 and TRBJ2-2): KAGVTQTPRYLIKTRGQQVTLSCSPISGHRSVSWYQQTPGQGLQFLFEYFSETQRNKGNFPGRFSGRQFSNSRSEMNVSTLELGDSALYLCASSVSVRDTGELFFGEGSRLTVL.

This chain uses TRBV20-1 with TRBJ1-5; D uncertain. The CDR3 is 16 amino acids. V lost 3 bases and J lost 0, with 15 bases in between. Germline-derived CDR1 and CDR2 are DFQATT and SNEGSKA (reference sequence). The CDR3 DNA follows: TGCAGTGCTAGGTCAATTGGAGGGCTTAGCAATCAGCCCCAGCATTTT. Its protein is CSARSIGGLSNQPQHF.

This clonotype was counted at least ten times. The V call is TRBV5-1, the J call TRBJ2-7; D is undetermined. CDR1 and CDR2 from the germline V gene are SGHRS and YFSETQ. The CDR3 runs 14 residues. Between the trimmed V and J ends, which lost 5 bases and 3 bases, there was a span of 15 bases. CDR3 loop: CASRRPGTYYEQYF. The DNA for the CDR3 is TGCGCCAGCAGAAGACCAGGAACCTACTACGAGCAGTACTTC.

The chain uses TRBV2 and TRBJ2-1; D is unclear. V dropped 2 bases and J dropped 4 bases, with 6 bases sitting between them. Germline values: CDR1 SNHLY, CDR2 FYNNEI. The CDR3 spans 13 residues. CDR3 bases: TGTGCCAGCAGTGAATTTCGGTACAATGAGCAGTTCTTC. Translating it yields CASSEFRYNEQFF. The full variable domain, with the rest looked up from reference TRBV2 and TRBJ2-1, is EPEVTQTPSHQVTQMGQEVILRCVPISNHLYFYWYRQILGQKVEFLVSFYNNEISEKSEIFDDQFSVERPDGSNFTLKIRSTKLEDSAMYFCASSEFRYNEQFFGPGTRLTVL.

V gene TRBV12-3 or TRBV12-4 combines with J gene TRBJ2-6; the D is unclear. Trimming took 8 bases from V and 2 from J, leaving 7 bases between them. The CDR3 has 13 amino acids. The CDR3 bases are TGTGCCAGCTATGGGGCTGGGGCCAACGTCCTGACTTTC. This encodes CASYGAGANVLTF.

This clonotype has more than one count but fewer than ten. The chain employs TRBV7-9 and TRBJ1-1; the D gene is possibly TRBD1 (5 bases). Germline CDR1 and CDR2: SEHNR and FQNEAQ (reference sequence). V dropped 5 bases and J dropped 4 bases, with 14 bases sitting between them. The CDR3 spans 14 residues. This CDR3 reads CASSPPRGGTEAFF. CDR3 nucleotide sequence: TGTGCCAGCAGCCCCCCCCGGGGGGGCACTGAAGCTTTCTTT. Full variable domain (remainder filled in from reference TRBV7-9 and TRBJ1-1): DTGVSQNPRHKITKRGQNVTFRCDPISEHNRLYWYRQTLGQGPEFLTYFQNEAQLEKSRLLSDRFSAERPKGSFSTLEIQRTEQGDSAMYLCASSPPRGGTEAFFGQGTRLTVV.